This T cell receptor (beta chain) was retrieved from a study of T cell changes during pregnancy in multiple sclerosis. Only one count was recorded for this clone. The V end lost 2 bases, the J end lost 6 bases, and 9 bases lay between the germline ends. This CDR3 spans 12 amino acids. In germline, CDR1 is SGDLS, CDR2 YYNGEE. This table comes from immunoSEQ multiplex PCR, and its TCRdb copy is limited to in-frame clones, with some not included. Of tens of thousands of clones in the sample, about 87% were seen once. The sequence came from a female donor with multiple sclerosis, enrolled in a pregnancy study. Sequenced here: CD8+ T cells from peripheral blood mononuclear cells, sampled in the third trimester of pregnancy. The rearrangement joins TRBV9 to TRBJ2-7; the D gene is possibly TRBD2 (6 bases). CDR3 coding DNA: TGTGCCAGCAGCGTCCTCGGGGGCGAGCAGTACTTC. This translates into CASSVLGGEQYF.